Shown below are 21 T cell receptor beta chains from a single sample sequenced in a study of cytomegalovirus exposure and HLA in healthy donors. PCR was performed using 60 Vbeta and 13 Jbeta primers. This table comes from immunoSEQ multiplex PCR, and its TCRdb copy is limited to in-frame clones, with some not included. Among roughly 130,000 clones listed, roughly 70% were seen once. Specimen: PBMCs. All receptors derive from a man between 18 and 29 years old in good health and CMV-seropositive.

This sequence joins TRBV29-1 and TRBJ2-7, with a weak D call TRBD2 (6 bases). The CDR3 sequence is 12 residues long. Germline V gene sequence: CDR1 SQVTM, CDR2 ANQGSEA. Trimming cost V 6 bases and J 2 bases, with 11 bases left between them. CDR3 in amino acids: CSVQPGAYEQYF. In nucleotides, the CDR3 is TGCAGCGTCCAACCGGGGGCCTACGAGCAGTACTTC.

The CDR3 loop is CASRVSQVNGGYTF. The CDR3 DNA is TGCGCCAGCAGGGTATCCCAGGTTAATGGTGGCTACACCTTC. The gene calls are TRBV5-1 and TRBJ1-2; D gene uncertain. The length of the CDR3 is 14 residues. CDR1 and CDR2 from the germline V gene are SGHRS and YFSETQ. With 5 bases removed from V and 7 bases from J, the gap between germline ends came to 18 bases.

In this sample, this clone turned up a few times. The genes are TRBV6-5 and TRBJ1-3; weak D call: TRBD1 (5 bases). The CDR3 runs 14 residues. The germline V gene encodes CDR1 MNHEY and CDR2 SVGAGI. Trimming left V 10 bases short and J 0 bases short, with 13 bases between. The chain's CDR3 is CATLHQGSGNTIYF. The CDR3 DNA reads as TGTGCCACCCTTCACCAGGGCTCTGGAAACACCATATATTTT.

The rearrangement links TRBV19 to TRBJ2-7; the match to TRBD1 covers 8 bases. Germline assignment: CDR1 LNHDA and CDR2 SQIVND (reference sequence). Trimming at V came to 5 bases and at J to 0 bases, leaving 6 bases not matched to a gene. The CDR3 runs 15 residues. DNA of the CDR3: TGTGCCAGTAGTCCCAGGGGGCGGAGCTCCTACGAGCAGTACTTC. This gives the protein CASSPRGRSSYEQYF. The entire variable domain, with the rest obtained from reference TRBV19 and TRBJ2-7, is as follows: DGGITQSPKYLFRKEGQNVTLSCEQNLNHDAMYWYRQDPGQGLRLIYYSQIVNDFQKGDIAEGYSVSREKKESFPLTVTSAQKNPTAFYLCASSPRGRSSYEQYFGPGTRLTVT.

In regard to this clone: This same CDR3 is encoded by further DNA sequences in the sample. This chain links TRBV18 with TRBJ1-5, with D unclear. The CDR3 runs to 14 residues. The V gene's germline CDR1 is KGHSH and CDR2 LQKENI. V lost 3 bases to trimming and J lost 1 base, with 7 bases between them. CDR3 in DNA: TGTGCCAGCTCACCCGGAGGGAGCAATCAGCCCCAGCATTTT. It translates to CASSPGGSNQPQHF.

The chain links TRBV6-6 to TRBJ1-5; 7 positions match TRBD1. CDR3 length: 15 amino acids. Trimming cost V 4 bases and J 1 base; bases outside gene matches: 4. The germline gives CDR1 MNHNY, CDR2 SVGAGI (reference sequence). CDR3: CASSLDRMSNQPQHF. The DNA of the CDR3 is TGTGCCAGCAGTTTGGACAGGATGAGCAATCAGCCCCAGCATTTT.

The chain employs TRBV6-1 and TRBJ1-3; the match to TRBD1 covers 7 bases. Germline trimming cut 4 bases from V and 3 bases from J; bases unmatched to any gene: 9. The CDR3 contains 16 residues. CDR1 and CDR2 (germline): MNHNS, SASEGT. As DNA, the CDR3 is TGTGCCAGCAGTGGCGCGGGACAGTTTTTTGGAAACACCATATATTTT. Translating it yields CASSGAGQFFGNTIYF.

The rearrangement links TRBV19 to TRBJ2-7; D may be TRBD1 (6 bases). Trimming pared 7 bases from V and 1 base from J, leaving 8 bases between. The CDR3 is 12 residues long. Germline values: CDR1 LNHDA, CDR2 SQIVND (reference sequence). The CDR3 region has the DNA TGTGCCAGTAAACAGGGATCCTACGAGCAGTACTTC. Translation: CASKQGSYEQYF.

The chain is built from TRBV7-9 and TRBJ1-2; TRBD1 aligns across 8 bases. Trimming took 5 bases from V and 4 from J; bases not matched to a gene: 9. CDR3 length equals 15 residues. Germline CDR1 is SEHNR and CDR2 is FQNEAQ (reference sequence). The CDR3: CASSGLGDRLYGYTF. The CDR3, as DNA: TGTGCCAGCAGCGGACTAGGGGACAGGCTCTATGGCTACACCTTC.

Only a few counts were recorded for this clone. CDR3: CATSRVAGGLSSYNEQFF. The DNA of the CDR3 is TGTGCCACCAGCAGAGTTGCGGGAGGGTTGAGCTCCTACAATGAGCAGTTCTTC. V gene TRBV15 combines with J gene TRBJ2-1; 9 bases map to TRBD2. This CDR3 region has 18 residues. V was pared by 1 base and J by 0 bases, with 7 bases of the junction left unmatched. From germline, CDR1 is LNHNV and CDR2 YYDKDF (reference sequence).

This clone has just one count. The chain has TRBV21-1 and TRBJ2-6; the table's D call TRBD1 went unverified against the DNA. TRBV21-1 is noted as a pseudogene. CDR3 length equals 16 residues. CDR3 coding DNA: TGTGCCAGTTTGGGACAGGGTGTCTCTGGGGCCAACGTCCTGACTTTC. Translation: CASLGQGVSGANVLTF.

The rearrangement links TRBV27 to TRBJ2-1, with D tentatively TRBD1 (6 bases). V lost 5 bases and J lost 7, with 27 bases in between. Germline V CDR1 and CDR2: MNHEY, SMNVEV (reference sequence). The CDR3 is made up of 18 amino acids. CDR3: CASSHNRGGGALGNEQFF. The CDR3 DNA reads TGTGCCAGCAGTCACAACCGGGGTGGGGGCGCCCTCGGGAATGAGCAGTTCTTC.

This clone was observed a handful of times. The chain links TRBV9 to TRBJ2-1, with 7 bases lining up with TRBD1. The germline V gene has CDR1 SGDLS and CDR2 YYNGEE. The V segment lost 0 bases and the J segment 4 bases; nucleotides outside the gene matches: 7. The CDR3 is 16 amino acids. CDR3 DNA: TGTGCCAGCAGCGTAGTACCCCGACAGGGATACAATGAGCAGTTCTTC. Encoded protein: CASSVVPRQGYNEQFF.

The V call is TRBV18, the J call TRBJ2-7; 11 positions agree with TRBD1. With V trimmed by 3 bases and J by 5 bases, 6 bases remained unmatched. Germline V lookup: CDR1 KGHSH, CDR2 LQKENI. This CDR3 is 15 amino acids long. Written as DNA, the CDR3 is TGTGCCAGCTCACCTCGGACAGGGGGCGTCCACGAGCAGTACTTC. Its translation: CASSPRTGGVHEQYF. The complete variable domain, with remaining parts taken from reference TRBV18 and TRBJ2-7, reads NAGVMQNPRHLVRRRGQEARLRCSPMKGHSHVYWYRQLPEEGLKFMVYLQKENIIDESGMPKERFSAEFPKEGPSILRIQQVVRGDSAAYFCASSPRTGGVHEQYFGPGTRLTVT.

The chain links TRBV5-4 to TRBJ2-2, with D possibly matching TRBD1 (6 bases). Germline V lookup: CDR1 SGHNT, CDR2 YYREEE (reference sequence). The CDR3 has 16 residues. V shed 4 bases and J shed 0 bases, with 13 bases lying between them. The CDR3 bases are TGTGCCAGCAGCCTGCCCGGACAGACGAACACCGGGGAGCTGTTTTTT. This encodes CASSLPGQTNTGELFF. The variable domain in full, completed from reference TRBV5-4 and TRBJ2-2, reads ETGVTQSPTHLIKTRGQQVTLRCSSQSGHNTVSWYQQALGQGPQFIFQYYREEENGRGNFPPRFSGLQFPNYSSELNVNALELDDSALYLCASSLPGQTNTGELFFGEGSRLTVL.

This rearrangement joins TRBV15 to TRBJ2-7, with D possibly TRBD2 on 5 matching bases. Trimming removed 6 bases at V and 6 bases at J, with 21 bases between. Germline CDR1 LNHNV, CDR2 YYDKDF (reference sequence). The length of the CDR3 is 15 residues. CDR3: CATSPPGVSPSEQYF. CDR3 in DNA: TGTGCCACCAGTCCTCCCGGGGTTTCTCCTAGCGAGCAGTACTTC.

The CDR3 bases are TGCGCCAGCAGCTTGGATCCGTCTAGCGGGGGTACGCAGTATTTT. This translates into CASSLDPSSGGTQYF. The chain is built from TRBV5-1 and TRBJ2-3, with 10 nucleotides matching TRBD2. Losses at the gene ends were 0 bases for V and 8 bases for J; bases not matched to a gene: 6. The CDR3 covers 15 residues. Germline CDR1 reads SGHRS; CDR2 reads YFSETQ. The full variable domain, in which reference TRBV5-1 and TRBJ2-3 provide the parts outside the CDR3, is KAGVTQTPRYLIKTRGQQVTLSCSPISGHRSVSWYQQTPGQGLQFLFEYFSETQRNKGNFPGRFSGRQFSNSRSEMNVSTLELGDSALYLCASSLDPSSGGTQYFGPGTRLTVL.

The J gene is TRBJ1-4, the V gene TRBV4-2; D gene uncertain. CDR1 is LGHNA and CDR2 is YNFKEQ in the germline V gene. V gave up 4 bases and J gave up 7 bases, with 16 bases separating them. This CDR3 region has 15 residues. CDR3 nucleotides: TGTGCCAGCAGCCCCGCCGGGTCCCGGGTTGAAAAACTGTTTTTT. Amino acids: CASSPAGSRVEKLFF.

V gene TRBV7-8 combines with J gene TRBJ2-1; 8 bases fit TRBD1. The V gene end was trimmed by 1 base and the J gene end by 4 bases; junction bases not matched to a gene: 0. The CDR3 spans 14 residues. CDR1 SGHVS and CDR2 FQNEAQ come from the germline V gene. The CDR3 DNA follows: TGTGCCAGCAGCTTAGACAGGGGGTACAATGAGCAGTTCTTC. Translated: CASSLDRGYNEQFF.

There are a few counts of this clone. This rearrangement joins TRBV2 to TRBJ2-1; tentative D call: TRBD1 (5 bases). This CDR3 has 13 amino acids. V lost 4 bases and J 5 bases, leaving 9 bases between the germline ends. The germline V gene encodes CDR1 SNHLY and CDR2 FYNNEI. The CDR3: CASSGQMNNEQFF. The CDR3 DNA is TGTGCCAGCAGTGGACAGATGAACAATGAGCAGTTCTTC.

The DNA for the CDR3 is TGTGCCAGCAGTTACCGCCGGACAGGGGATGAAGCTTTCTTT. It is translated as CASSYRRTGDEAFF. The chain couples TRBV6-6 to TRBJ1-1, with 9 bases that match TRBD1. Germline assignment: CDR1 MNHNY and CDR2 SVGAGI (reference sequence). The CDR3 loop spans 14 amino acids. The V gene end was trimmed by 2 bases and the J gene end by 7 bases; junction bases not matched to a gene: 5.